These 10 T cell receptor beta chains originate from one sample sequenced in a study of blood T cell repertoires in COVID-19. The method was immunoSEQ multiplex PCR; TCRdb's version includes in-frame clones alone and lacks a portion of them. This sample has tens of thousands of clones; over 80% occur once, and the top ten carry over 15%. Sequences were obtained from peripheral blood. Source of these receptors: a man aged 35 to 55 with acute or convalescent COVID-19.

This chain connects TRBV6-5 to TRBJ1-5; perhaps TRBD1 as D (5 bases). This CDR3 comprises 15 residues. Germline assignment: CDR1 MNHEY and CDR2 SVGAGI. Trimming took 2 bases from V and 3 from J, leaving 11 bases between them. The CDR3 is CASSYGQGFNQPQHF. The CDR3 DNA reads as TGTGCCAGCAGTTACGGGCAGGGATTCAATCAGCCCCAGCATTTT.

The gene calls are TRBV4-2 and TRBJ1-5; D may be TRBD1 (6 bases). Germline assignment: CDR1 LGHNA and CDR2 YNFKEQ. This CDR3 region has 13 residues. With 0 bases removed from V and 8 bases from J, the gap between germline ends came to 8 bases. Here the CDR3 reads CASSQDRGEPQHF. CDR3 DNA sequence: TGTGCCAGCAGCCAAGACAGGGGTGAGCCCCAGCATTTT.

The V gene is TRBV7-9, the J gene TRBJ2-2; D possibly corresponds to TRBD2 (5 bases). This CDR3 is 13 amino acids long. The V end lost 1 base, the J end lost 7 bases, and 7 bases lay between the germline ends. The germline V gene has CDR1 SEHNR and CDR2 FQNEAQ (reference sequence). CDR3: CASSLGGYGELFF. The CDR3, as DNA: TGTGCCAGCAGCTTAGGAGGGTACGGGGAGCTGTTTTTT.

The chain couples TRBV19 to TRBJ2-7; 14 bases map to TRBD2. The J segment lost 6 bases and the V segment lost 6 bases, leaving 7 bases of the junction unmatched. The CDR3 loop spans 15 amino acids. Germline-derived CDR1 and CDR2 are LNHDA and SQIVND (reference sequence). CDR3 amino acids: CASRGLAGVDSEQYF. The DNA for the CDR3 is TGTGCCAGTAGGGGACTAGCGGGAGTTGACTCCGAGCAGTACTTC.

This sequence joins TRBV25-1 and TRBJ1-6; D call uncertain. In germline, CDR1 is MGHDK, CDR2 SYGVNS. Trimming took off 3 bases at V and 0 bases at J, with 6 bases between the two ends. The CDR3 extends over 15 amino acids. In nucleotides, the CDR3 is TGTGCCAGCAGTGATGAGGGCTCCTATAATTCACCCCTCCACTTT. Amino acid sequence: CASSDEGSYNSPLHF.

This chain links TRBV27 with TRBJ2-1; perhaps TRBD2 as D (6 bases). The CDR3 is 12 amino acids. V dropped 6 bases and J dropped 9 bases, with 12 bases sitting between them. Looked up from germline, CDR1 is MNHEY and CDR2 is SMNVEV (reference sequence). DNA of the CDR3: TGTGCCAGCAGAATATTGGGGGGTGAGCAGTTCTTC. Its protein product is CASRILGGEQFF.

The chain carries TRBV15 and TRBJ1-2; D is unclear. Trimming took 0 bases from V and 2 from J, leaving 10 bases between them. The CDR3 consists of 15 residues. Germline V lookup: CDR1 LNHNV, CDR2 YYDKDF (reference sequence). The DNA for the CDR3 is TGTGCCACCAGCAGAGATCGGTTAGAGAACTATGGCTACACCTTC. Translated, it gives CATSRDRLENYGYTF.

V gene TRBV5-5 combines with J gene TRBJ1-6, with a weak D call TRBD1 (6 bases). This CDR3 region has 16 residues. Trimming left V 0 bases short and J 5 bases short, with 12 bases between. Germline V lookup: CDR1 SGHKS, CDR2 YYEKEE (reference sequence). The CDR3 protein is CASSLARDTHNSPLHF. CDR3 DNA sequence: TGTGCCAGCAGCTTGGCCCGGGACACACATAATTCACCCCTCCACTTT. Using reference TRBV5-5 and TRBJ1-6 for the parts outside the CDR3, the full variable domain is DAGVTQSPTHLIKTRGQQVTLRCSPISGHKSVSWYQQVLGQGPQFIFQYYEKEERGRGNFPDRFSARQFPNYSSELNVNALLLGDSALYLCASSLARDTHNSPLHFGNGTRLTVT.

The count of this clone is one. This rearrangement joins TRBV28 to TRBJ1-2; TRBD1 matches 7 bases. The ends lost 3 bases at V and 4 bases at J; junction bases unmatched: 2. Germline loops: CDR1 MDHEN, CDR2 SYDVKM. The CDR3 sequence is 13 residues long. CDR3 sequence reads: CASSLGQLYGYTF. The CDR3 bases are TGTGCCAGCAGTTTGGGACAGCTCTATGGCTACACCTTC.

V gene TRBV5-1 combines with J gene TRBJ2-7; weak D call: TRBD2 (6 bases). V lost 2 bases and J lost 6, with 24 bases in between. This CDR3 has 17 residues. Germline V CDR1 and CDR2: SGHRS, YFSETQ. The CDR3 coding sequence is TGCGCCAGCAGCTTTCCCCCTGGAGGGCTTAGGGCTCGCGAGCAGTACTTC. Protein product: CASSFPPGGLRAREQYF.